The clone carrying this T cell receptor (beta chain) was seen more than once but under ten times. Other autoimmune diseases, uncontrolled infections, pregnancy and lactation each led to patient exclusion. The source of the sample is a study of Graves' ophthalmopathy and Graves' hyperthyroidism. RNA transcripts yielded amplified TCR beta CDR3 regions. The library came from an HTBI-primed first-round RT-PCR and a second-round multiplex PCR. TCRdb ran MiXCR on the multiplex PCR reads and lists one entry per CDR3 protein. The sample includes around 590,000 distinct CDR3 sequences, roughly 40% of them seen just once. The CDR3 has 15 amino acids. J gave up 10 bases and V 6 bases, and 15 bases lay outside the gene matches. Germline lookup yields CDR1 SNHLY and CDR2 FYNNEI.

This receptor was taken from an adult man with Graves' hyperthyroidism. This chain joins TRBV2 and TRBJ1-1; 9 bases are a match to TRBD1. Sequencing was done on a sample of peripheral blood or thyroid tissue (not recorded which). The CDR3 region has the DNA TGTGCCAGCAGCCAAAGTCTACAGGGGGCTGGAGGAGCTTTCTTT. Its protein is CASSQSLQGAGGAFF.